The present entry profiles one TCR beta chain with its context. Its antigen is still unknown. These data are taken from a study of chemoradiotherapy in HPV16-positive cancers. About the research overall: Candidate HPV-specific clones and shared TCR motifs came from a couple of HPV16-positive patients. Study-wide findings and caveats: Candidate HPV-specific clones and E7-related TCR motifs grew in tumor during treatment. Only a couple of HPV16-positive patients supplied the functional HPV-specificity definition. In HPV16-positive patients, HPV-responsive T-cell expansion tracked better recurrence-free survival.

V lost 8 bases, J lost 7 bases, and 18 bases lay in between. The CDR3 loop spans 14 amino acids. Germline V lookup: CDR1 MNHEY, CDR2 SMNVEV (reference sequence). Sequenced by immunoSEQ multiplex PCR; TCRdb stores in-frame clones only, minus some. The sample contains roughly 28,000 clones, about 90% of which appear only once. The chain employs TRBV27 and TRBJ1-5; the D gene is possibly TRBD1 (6 bases). The sequence was obtained from a human donor with HPV-associated anogenital cancer. The sample in question was blood, obtained from a patient who underwent chemoradiotherapy. CDR3 loop: CASRAGGPRQPQHF. Written as DNA, the CDR3 is TGTGCCAGCCGAGCGGGGGGGCCACGACAGCCCCAGCATTTT.